The clone carrying this TCR beta chain was counted at least ten times. From the germline J gene comes the end of the CDR3, since the read stops 3 residues before it. These data originate in a study of T cell clonality in common variable immunodeficiency. Measured with immunoSEQ multiplex PCR; TCRdb has only the in-frame clones, and not every one. Observed in the sample are around 42,000 clones, none of them singletons. In germline, CDR1 is LNHDA, CDR2 SQIVND (reference sequence). CDR3 size: 14 residues. The V gene end was trimmed by 3 bases and the J gene end by 7 bases; junction bases not matched to a gene: 3.

The material sequenced was peripheral blood mononuclear cells. The clonotype was recovered from a person aged 18 to 75 in good health. The rearrangement links TRBV19 to TRBJ1-4, with 9 positions matching TRBD1. CDR3 bases read: TGTGCCAGTAGTATCAACAGGGGGCTTGAAAAA. It encodes CASSINRGLEK. In full, the CDR3 reads CASSINRGLEKLFF.